The 2 T cell receptor beta chains listed next were all sequenced from one sample in a study of blood T cells in healthy people across ages. Through a sample-barcoded 5' primer and a J-beta primer mix, a second PCR was run for 7 to 11 cycles. Using its own MiXCR run on the 5' RACE reads, TCRdb lists one record per CDR3 protein. The sample has 890,000 or so distinct CDR3 sequences, approximately 67% seen once; the top ten hold 28%. The sequencing input was blood. The receptor source for this set is a man aged 30 to 45 in good health.

The rearrangement uses TRBV29-1 and TRBJ2-3, with TRBD1 as a possible D gene (6 bases). CDR1 is SQVTM, CDR2 ANQGSEA, per germline. This CDR3 is built from 15 residues. V was clipped by 4 bases and J by 4 bases, with 18 bases between them. CDR3: CSVARRDNHPDTQYF. CDR3 nucleotides: TGCAGCGTTGCGCGCCGGGACAACCACCCAGATACGCAGTATTTT.

J is TRBJ2-1 and V is TRBV11-1, with 10 bases fitting TRBD2. The germline gives CDR1 SGHAT, CDR2 FQDESV (reference sequence). The ends lost 4 bases at V and 8 bases at J; junction bases unmatched: 8. This CDR3 has 15 amino acids. The CDR3 region has the DNA TGTGCCAGCAGCTCCCCCGCAGCGGGGGGGCATGAGCAGTTCTTC. Its protein is CASSSPAAGGHEQFF.